These T cell receptor beta chains were read from a single sample in a study of blood T cell repertoires in COVID-19. Some clones are missing from TCRdb's copy, which holds only in-frame ones; the method was immunoSEQ multiplex PCR. This repertoire shows 160,000 or so clones, 90% found once; its top ten account for roughly a sixth. Sequencing was carried out using peripheral blood. Receptors were obtained from a man aged 55-75 years with active or convalescent COVID-19. The CDR3 runs from the conserved cysteine through the conserved F or W. Fields, in order: CDR3 DNA, CDR3 protein, clone size, D gene, J gene, V gene. The D gene is left open where the match is weak. The size entry is marked missing in some rows and otherwise reads once, few, many or a size class.

DNA: TGTGCCAGCAGGACAGGGGATCAGCCCCAGCATTTT
CDR3: CASRTGDQPQHF
size: -
D: TRBD1
J: TRBJ1-5
V: TRBV12-3/TRBV12-4

DNA: TGTGCCAGCAGTCCCGACAGGACGTATAGCAATCAGCCCCAGCATTTT
CDR3: CASSPDRTYSNQPQHF
size: -
D: -
J: TRBJ1-5
V: TRBV27

DNA: TGTGCCACCCGGCATAGTGGGGCAGCCCAGCGTGAGACCCAGTACTTC
CDR3: CATRHSGAAQRETQYF
size: -
D: -
J: TRBJ2-5
V: TRBV10-3

DNA: TGTGCCAGCAGCTACCGCAGTTATTACGAGCAGTACTTC
CDR3: CASSYRSYYEQYF
size: -
D: -
J: TRBJ2-7
V: TRBV3-1/TRBV3-2

DNA: TGTGCCAGCAGACGTACAGGGGATCGCGAGCAGTACTTC
CDR3: CASRRTGDREQYF
size: -
D: TRBD1
J: TRBJ2-7
V: TRBV6-5

DNA: TGTGCCAGCAGCTCAAGAGGATTAAGCTCCTACAATGAGCAGTTCTTC
CDR3: CASSSRGLSSYNEQFF
size: -
D: -
J: TRBJ2-1
V: TRBV11-3

DNA: TGTGCCAGCAGAACCAGCGGGAGCTGGGAGACCCAGTACTTC
CDR3: CASRTSGSWETQYF
size: -
D: TRBD2
J: TRBJ2-5
V: TRBV28

DNA: TGCGCCAGCAGCTTGGTCGGACAGGGGGCAAGGTCTGGAAACACCATATATTTT
CDR3: CASSLVGQGARSGNTIYF
size: -
D: TRBD1
J: TRBJ1-3
V: TRBV5-1

DNA: TGTGCCAGCAGCTGGACAGCGAACACTGAAGCTTTCTTT
CDR3: CASSWTANTEAFF
size: -
D: -
J: TRBJ1-1
V: TRBV7-9

DNA: TGTGCCAGCCAGGGAAGTTTTGGCTACACCTTC
CDR3: CASQGSFGYTF
size: -
D: -
J: TRBJ1-2
V: TRBV6-6

DNA: TGCGCCAGCCGGGACACAAAAGAGACCCAGTACTTC
CDR3: CASRDTKETQYF
size: -
D: -
J: TRBJ2-5
V: TRBV5-1

DNA: TGTGCCAGCAGCTTAGTAAGCGCGGGGGGTAGCACAGATACGCAGTATTTT
CDR3: CASSLVSAGGSTDTQYF
size: -
D: TRBD2
J: TRBJ2-3
V: TRBV7-6

DNA: TGTGCCAGCAGCCCCTTCACGGGGTTGAACACTGAAGCTTTCTTT
CDR3: CASSPFTGLNTEAFF
size: -
D: -
J: TRBJ1-1
V: TRBV4-2

DNA: TGTGCCAGCAGCGTAGCTGAGGGTGGGGGCCGCACAGATACGCAGTATTTT
CDR3: CASSVAEGGGRTDTQYF
size: -
D: -
J: TRBJ2-3
V: TRBV9

DNA: TGTGCCAGCAGCTTGTGGGTAGCGGGAGGCCCGAGCTCCTACAATGAGCAGTTCTTC
CDR3: CASSLWVAGGPSSYNEQFF
size: -
D: TRBD2
J: TRBJ2-1
V: TRBV5-8

DNA: TGTGCCAGCAGTAAATCTAGCGGAGGTTATGAGCAGTTCTTC
CDR3: CASSKSSGGYEQFF
size: -
D: TRBD2
J: TRBJ2-1
V: TRBV6-2/TRBV6-3

DNA: TGCAGCGTCGACCTAGGACAGGGTTGGAGCTACACCTTC
CDR3: CSVDLGQGWSYTF
size: -
D: TRBD1
J: TRBJ1-2
V: TRBV29-1

DNA: TGCGCCAGCAGTGACTCATTTACCGGGACTAGCGGGATTAATGAGCAGTTCTTC
CDR3: CASSDSFTGTSGINEQFF
size: -
D: TRBD2
J: TRBJ2-1
V: TRBV10-1

DNA: TGTGCCAGCAGCCAGCAGTTACTAGCGGGGGCCCAAGAGACCCAGTACTTC
CDR3: CASSQQLLAGAQETQYF
size: -
D: TRBD2
J: TRBJ2-5
V: TRBV3-1/TRBV3-2

DNA: TGTGCCAGCAGTCAGGGACAGTCGCAGCCCCAGCATTTT
CDR3: CASSQGQSQPQHF
size: -
D: TRBD1
J: TRBJ1-5
V: TRBV2

DNA: TGTGCCAGCAGCCCCGGGACAGCCGATGAAAAACTGTTTTTT
CDR3: CASSPGTADEKLFF
size: -
D: TRBD1
J: TRBJ1-4
V: TRBV6-6

DNA: TGTGCCAGCAGCGATTGGACTAGCGGGGGGGCGGGAGAGACCCAGTACTTC
CDR3: CASSDWTSGGAGETQYF
size: -
D: TRBD2
J: TRBJ2-5
V: TRBV7-2

DNA: TGTGCCAGCAGCTTAGGGACAGTGGATCAGCCCCAGCATTTT
CDR3: CASSLGTVDQPQHF
size: few
D: TRBD1
J: TRBJ1-5
V: TRBV5-5

DNA: TGTGCCAGCAGCCAAGACACACCCGGACTAGCGGGACAAGAGACCCAGTACTTC
CDR3: CASSQDTPGLAGQETQYF
size: many
D: TRBD2
J: TRBJ2-5
V: TRBV3-1/TRBV3-2

DNA: TGCAGCGTTGGGGTGGGAGATTCCTACGAGCAGTACTTC
CDR3: CSVGVGDSYEQYF
size: -
D: -
J: TRBJ2-7
V: TRBV29-1

DNA: TGTGCCAGTAGTTTCGGGACAGCTATACGGGCTCTTGGGGGGCCCCAGCATTTT
CDR3: CASSFGTAIRALGGPQHF
size: -
D: TRBD1
J: TRBJ1-5
V: TRBV19

DNA: TGTGCCAGCACCCAAGACACAGGGGGCTTGGAGACCCAGTACTTC
CDR3: CASTQDTGGLETQYF
size: -
D: TRBD1
J: TRBJ2-5
V: TRBV11-2

DNA: TGCACCAGCAGCCCCCGGCGGGAGACGGAGGCAGATACGCAGTATTTT
CDR3: CTSSPRRETEADTQYF
size: -
D: -
J: TRBJ2-3
V: TRBV1

DNA: TGCAGTGCTAGTCGGGCCGCAGGAACGACAGGCAATCAGCCCCAGCATTTT
CDR3: CSASRAAGTTGNQPQHF
size: -
D: -
J: TRBJ1-5
V: TRBV20-1

DNA: TGTGCCAGCAGTACCATACAGGGGGGGACTGAAGCTTTCTTT
CDR3: CASSTIQGGTEAFF
size: -
D: TRBD1
J: TRBJ1-1
V: TRBV6-5

DNA: TGTGCCAGCAGTAAAGACAGGGGAAATCAGCCCCAGCATTTT
CDR3: CASSKDRGNQPQHF
size: -
D: TRBD1
J: TRBJ1-5
V: TRBV27

DNA: TGTGCCAGCAGCCAAGCCGCCCGAGCGGGAACTAGCACAGATACGCAGTATTTT
CDR3: CASSQAARAGTSTDTQYF
size: -
D: TRBD2
J: TRBJ2-3
V: TRBV3-1/TRBV3-2

DNA: TGTGCCAGCAGTTACCCCGGACTAGCAGATACGCAGTATTTT
CDR3: CASSYPGLADTQYF
size: -
D: TRBD2
J: TRBJ2-3
V: TRBV6-2/TRBV6-3

DNA: TGTGCCAGCAGTGAGGGACTAGCGGGAGTCGGGTCCTACAATGAGCAGTTCTTC
CDR3: CASSEGLAGVGSYNEQFF
size: -
D: TRBD2
J: TRBJ2-1
V: TRBV6-1

DNA: TGCGCCAGCAGCCCCCACCCCCGGACAGGCGCCAATCAGCCCCAGCATTTT
CDR3: CASSPHPRTGANQPQHF
size: once
D: TRBD1
J: TRBJ1-5
V: TRBV4-1

DNA: TGTGCCAGTAGTATAGACCAGGGAAGAAATCAGCCCCAGCATTTT
CDR3: CASSIDQGRNQPQHF
size: -
D: -
J: TRBJ1-5
V: TRBV19

DNA: TGTGCCAGCAGTGAAGCGAAGTATCAGGTGCTGAACTACACCTTC
CDR3: CASSEAKYQVLNYTF
size: -
D: -
J: TRBJ1-2
V: TRBV2